The sequence of this TCR beta chain was determined in a study of tumor and adjacent non-tumor tissue in lung cancer. This sample's RNA came from whole unsorted tissue. This non-tumor lung sample came from over 3 cm beyond the tumor edge. Concerning this clonotype: This is likely a read error, given that the CDR3 carries no conserved phenylalanine or tryptophan at its end.

The library came from three nested PCR rounds adapted from ARM-PCR protocols. TCRdb analysed the multiplex PCR reads with MiXCR anew, one entry per CDR3 protein. The sample has about 100,000 distinct CDR3 sequences; 60% to 80% are singletons. V gave up 1 base and J gave up 7 bases; unmatched junction bases: 3. The V gene's germline CDR1 is DFQATT and CDR2 SNEGSKA (reference sequence). The CDR3 loop spans 13 amino acids. Sequences were obtained from distant non-tumor lung tissue. This sequence was found in a man aged 25-45 years with non-small cell lung cancer. The V call is TRBV20-1, the J call TRBJ2-1; 8 bases fit TRBD2. CDR3 protein: CSARVAGKNEQFV. CDR3 nucleotide sequence: TGCAGTGCTAGAGTAGCGGGGAAGAATGAGCAGTTCGTC.